Listed below are T cell receptor beta chains from one sample, sequenced in a study of control samples from healthy donors and cancer patients. Method: immunoSEQ multiplex PCR; TCRdb's copy keeps in-frame clones and lacks some. The data hold about 180,000 clones, with 90% observed a single time. Sequencing was done on a sample of blood. The receptors come from a woman aged 45-65 years in good health. The CDR3 runs from the conserved cysteine through the conserved F or W. D genes are given only for firm matches. Clone size is given for some rows only: seen once, a few or many times, or a class if the clone is expanded.

abundance	d_gene	v_gene	j_gene	CDR3nt	CDR3aa
NA	NA	TRBV30	TRBJ1-2	TGTGCCTGGGGGCCTGCGAACTATGGCTACACCTTC	CAWGPANYGYTF
NA	NA	TRBV18	TRBJ1-4	TGTGCCAGCTCACGTATTGGGGATGAAAAACTGTTTTTT	CASSRIGDEKLFF
NA	TRBD1	TRBV2	TRBJ1-2	TGTGCCAGCAGCCGAGGGGGGACAGTGGGCTACACCTTC	CASSRGGTVGYTF
NA	NA	TRBV7-2	TRBJ2-3	TGTGCCAGCAGCTTATTCGTCACAGATACGCAGTATTTT	CASSLFVTDTQYF
NA	NA	TRBV6-6	TRBJ1-5	TGTGCCAGCAGTTACTTCGGGGGAAATCAGCCCCAGCATTTT	CASSYFGGNQPQHF
NA	NA	TRBV6-2/TRBV6-3	TRBJ1-2	TGTGCCAGCAGTGTCGGGGCTACCCTATTTAATGGCTACACCTTC	CASSVGATLFNGYTF
NA	TRBD1	TRBV28	TRBJ2-7	TGTGCCAGCAGTCCACGCACAGGGGGTTCCTACGAGCAGTACTTC	CASSPRTGGSYEQYF
NA	TRBD2	TRBV10-3	TRBJ2-7	TGTGCCACTCAACTAGCGGGGGCCTACGAGCAGTACTTC	CATQLAGAYEQYF
NA	NA	TRBV10-3	TRBJ2-7	TGTGCCATCAGTGAGTCGGACGCGGCCTACGAGCAGTACTTC	CAISESDAAYEQYF
once	NA	TRBV4-1	TRBJ1-4	TGCGCCAGCAGCCAAGATTGGGAACAGGGACGTGAAAAACTGTTTTTT	CASSQDWEQGREKLFF
NA	NA	TRBV4-2	TRBJ2-1	TGTGCCAGCAGCCAAGCTTTAGAGGTAACTCCCTACAATGAGCAGTTCTTC	CASSQALEVTPYNEQFF